This paragraph covers one T cell receptor (beta chain) sequence. Its antigen is as yet unknown. These data originate in a study of cytomegalovirus exposure and HLA in healthy donors. Overall study results and limits: In vitro experiments confirmed that a few CMV-associated chains were specific for CMV antigens.

TCRdb's table, derived via immunoSEQ multiplex PCR, lists solely in-frame clones and lacks some. The sample gives roughly 150,000 clones, under 90% of which show up once; over 9% is in the top ten. The sample consisted of PBMCs. This clonotype originated in a woman aged 18 to 35 in good health and CMV-seropositive.

The CDR3 loop reads CASSPRTVTYEQYF. CDR3 coding DNA: TGTGCCAGCAGTCCTAGGACAGTAACCTACGAGCAGTACTTC. The chain is built from TRBV6-5 and TRBJ2-7; tentatively, D is TRBD1 (6 bases). Germline loops: CDR1 MNHEY, CDR2 SVGAGI. The CDR3 has 14 amino acids. Trimming stripped 5 bases from V and 2 bases from J, with 13 bases between.